This entry is about one T cell receptor (beta chain). Its antigen is not identified. TCRdb's copy holds only in-frame clones and misses some; the assay was immunoSEQ multiplex PCR. This sample has around 690,000 clones, with about 92% found just once. Per germline, CDR1 LNHNV and CDR2 YYDKDF (reference sequence). V trimming: 6 bases; J trimming: 4 bases; junction bases outside the gene matches: 9. The CDR3 runs to 15 residues. The sample belongs to a study of shared clonotypes between healthy human individuals. CCR7-negative CD45RA+ TemRA cells were pooled with CD45RO+ cells for CD8 memory. Findings and caveats of the study: What naive subsets generally showed was a larger estimated richness than memory subsets showed.

Input material: memory CD8+ T cells from PBMCs. Documented subset: CD45RO+ cells pooled with CCR7-negative TemRA cells. This receptor was taken from a man between 18 and 35 years old in good health. Some clones in this sample may be carry-over from other donors' samples. The gene calls are TRBV15 and TRBJ2-7; 10 bases agree with TRBD2. The CDR3 coding sequence is TGTGCCACCAGAGGGACAGCGGGAGGGCCATACGAGCAGTACTTC. This translates into CATRGTAGGPYEQYF.